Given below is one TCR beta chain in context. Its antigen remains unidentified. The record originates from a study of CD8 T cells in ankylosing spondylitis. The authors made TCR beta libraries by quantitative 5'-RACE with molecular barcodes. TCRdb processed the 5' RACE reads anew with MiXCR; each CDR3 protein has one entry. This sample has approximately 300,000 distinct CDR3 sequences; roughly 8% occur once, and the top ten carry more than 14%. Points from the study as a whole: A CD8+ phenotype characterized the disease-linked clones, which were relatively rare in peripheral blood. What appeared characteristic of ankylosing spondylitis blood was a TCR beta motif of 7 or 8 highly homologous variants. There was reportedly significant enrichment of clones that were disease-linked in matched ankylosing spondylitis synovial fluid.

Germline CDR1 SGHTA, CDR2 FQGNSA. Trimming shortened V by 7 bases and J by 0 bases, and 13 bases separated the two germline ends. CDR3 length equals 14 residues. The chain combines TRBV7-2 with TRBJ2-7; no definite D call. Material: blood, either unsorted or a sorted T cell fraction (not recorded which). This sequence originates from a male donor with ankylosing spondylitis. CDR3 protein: CASTAGPNSYEQYF. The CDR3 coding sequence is TGTGCCAGCACCGCTGGCCCCAACTCCTACGAGCAGTACTTC.